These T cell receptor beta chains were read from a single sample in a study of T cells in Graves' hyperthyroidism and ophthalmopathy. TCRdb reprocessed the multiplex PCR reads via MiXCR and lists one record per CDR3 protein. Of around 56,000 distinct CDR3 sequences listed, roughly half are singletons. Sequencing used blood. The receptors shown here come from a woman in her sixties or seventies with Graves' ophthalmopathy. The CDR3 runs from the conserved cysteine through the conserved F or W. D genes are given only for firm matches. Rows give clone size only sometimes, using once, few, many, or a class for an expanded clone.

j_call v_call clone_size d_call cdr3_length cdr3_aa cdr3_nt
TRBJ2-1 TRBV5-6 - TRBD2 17 CASSGTSGSLSYNEQFF TGTGCCAGCAGCGGGACTAGCGGGAGTTTATCCTACAATGAGCAGTTCTTC
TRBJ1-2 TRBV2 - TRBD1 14 CASRAGTGDYGYTF TGTGCCAGCAGGGCCGGGACAGGGGACTATGGCTACACCTTC
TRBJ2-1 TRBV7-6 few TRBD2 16 CASSLVGGELVNEQFF TGTGCCAGCAGCTTAGTTGGGGGGGAGTTGGTGAATGAGCAGTTCTTC
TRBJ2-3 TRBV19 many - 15 CASSIVGRNTDTQYF TGTGCCAGTAGTATAGTGGGCAGGAACACAGATACGCAGTATTTT
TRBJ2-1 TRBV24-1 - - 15 CATSDHRGADNEQFF TGTGCCACCAGTGACCACCGGGGAGCGGACAATGAGCAGTTCTTC
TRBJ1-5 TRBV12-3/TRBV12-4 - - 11 CASSLSQPQHF TGTGCCAGCAGTTTAAGTCAGCCCCAGCATTTT
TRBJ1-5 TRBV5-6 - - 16 CASRLTLAGGNQPQHF TGTGCCAGCAGACTAACATTAGCGGGGGGCAATCAGCCCCAGCATTTT
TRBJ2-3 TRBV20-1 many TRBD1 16 CSAYRTGAEGTDTQYF TGCAGTGCATACCGGACAGGCGCTGAGGGCACAGATACGCAGTATTTT
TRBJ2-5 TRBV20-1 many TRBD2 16 CSAPRLAGGFAETQYF TGCAGTGCCCCACGACTAGCGGGGGGGTTCGCAGAGACCCAGTACTTC
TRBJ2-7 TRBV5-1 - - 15 CASSLEGVSSYEQYF TGCGCCAGCAGCCTGGAGGGGGTTAGCTCCTACGAGCAGTACTTC
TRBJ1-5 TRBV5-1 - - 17 CASSFTLEVTLNQPQHF TGCGCCAGCAGCTTCACCCTAGAGGTCACTCTCAATCAGCCCCAGCATTTT
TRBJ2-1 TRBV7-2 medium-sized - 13 CASSLEQFYEQFF TGTGCCAGCAGCTTAGAGCAATTCTATGAGCAGTTCTTC
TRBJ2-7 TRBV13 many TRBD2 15 CASSLTLAGVYEQYF TGTGCCAGCAGCTTAACTCTAGCGGGAGTGTACGAGCAGTACTTC
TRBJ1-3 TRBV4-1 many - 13 CASSLTRGNTIYF TGCGCCAGCAGCCTGACGAGAGGAAACACCATATATTTT
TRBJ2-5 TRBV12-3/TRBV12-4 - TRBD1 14 CASSLAYRGQPQYF TGTGCCAGCAGTTTAGCTTACAGGGGACAGCCCCAGTACTTC
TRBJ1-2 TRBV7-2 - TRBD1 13 CASGPGQGSGYTF TGTGCCAGCGGACCGGGACAGGGGAGTGGCTACACCTTC
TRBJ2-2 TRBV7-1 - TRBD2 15 CASSSSGRVSGELFF TGTGCCAGCAGCTCTAGCGGGAGGGTCAGCGGGGAGCTGTTTTTT
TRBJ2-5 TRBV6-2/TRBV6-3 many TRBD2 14 CASSYRGGGETQYF TGTGCCAGCAGTTATCGGGGGGGTGGGGAGACCCAGTACTTC
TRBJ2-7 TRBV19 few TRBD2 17 CASSRGLTSGNSYEQYF TGTGCCAGTAGTAGGGGACTGACTAGCGGGAACTCCTACGAGCAGTACTTC
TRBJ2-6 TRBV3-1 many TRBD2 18 CASSSAGQENSGANVLTF TGTGCCAGCAGCTCAGCGGGGCAGGAAAACTCTGGGGCCAACGTCCTGACTTTC
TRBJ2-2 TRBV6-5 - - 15 CASSVGQGAVGELFF -
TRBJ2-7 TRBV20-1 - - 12 CCGLSGEMEQYF TGCTGTGGACTATCGGGAGAGATGGAGCAGTACTTC
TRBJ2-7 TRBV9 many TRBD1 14 CASSFGTGPYEQYF TGTGCCAGCAGCTTCGGGACAGGGCCCTACGAGCAGTACTTC
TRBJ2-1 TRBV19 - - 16 CASSRTRDGFSYEQFF TGTGCCAGTAGTCGGACCCGGGACGGATTCTCCTACGAGCAGTTCTTC
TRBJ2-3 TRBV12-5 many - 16 CASGQIQTASTDTQYF TGTGCTAGTGGTCAGATTCAAACGGCCAGCACAGATACGCAGTATTTT
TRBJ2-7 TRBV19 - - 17 CASSIAKQGKNSYEQYF TGTGCCAGTAGTATAGCCAAACAGGGTAAAAACTCCTACGAGCAGTACTTC
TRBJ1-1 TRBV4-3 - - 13 CASSQVGGSEAFF TGCGCCAGCAGCCAAGTTGGGGGCTCCGAAGCTTTCTTT
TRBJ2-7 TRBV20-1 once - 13 CSARDAFSYEQYF TGCAGTGCTAGAGATGCGTTCTCCTACGAGCAGTACTTC
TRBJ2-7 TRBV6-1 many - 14 CASRRPGYENEQYF TGTGCCAGCAGGCGCCCCGGGTACGAAAACGAGCAGTACTTC
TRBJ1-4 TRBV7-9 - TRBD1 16 CASSIRQGVSDEKLFF TGTGCCAGCAGCATTAGACAGGGGGTGTCTGATGAAAAACTGTTTTTT
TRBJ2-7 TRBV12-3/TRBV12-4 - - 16 CASSPGGSGADYEQYF TGTGCCAGCAGTCCGGGGGGATCGGGGGCAGACTACGAGCAGTACTTC
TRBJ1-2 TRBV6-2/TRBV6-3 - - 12 CASSYPQPRYTF TGTGCCAGCAGTTACCCACAGCCGCGCTACACCTTC
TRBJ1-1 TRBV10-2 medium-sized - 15 CASSVAMGWNTEAFF TGCGCCAGCAGTGTAGCCATGGGGTGGAACACTGAAGCTTTCTTT
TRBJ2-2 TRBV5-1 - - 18 CASSLRGPTLANTGELFF TGCGCCAGCAGCCTTCGAGGTCCTACCCTCGCGAACACCGGGGAGCTGTTTTTT
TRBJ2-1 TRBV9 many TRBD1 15 CASSQGQGSYNEQFF TGTGCCAGCAGCCAAGGACAGGGCTCCTACAATGAGCAGTTCTTC
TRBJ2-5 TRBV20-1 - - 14 CSAIDSSRRETQYF TGCAGTGCTATTGACAGTTCTAGGAGGGAGACCCAGTACTTC
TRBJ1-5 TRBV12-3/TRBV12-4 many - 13 CASRRTENQPQHF TGTGCCAGCAGACGGACGGAGAATCAGCCCCAGCATTTT
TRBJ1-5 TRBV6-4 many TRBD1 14 CASTGTDSNQPQHF TGTGCCAGTACCGGGACAGATAGCAATCAGCCCCAGCATTTT
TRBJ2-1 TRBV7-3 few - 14 CASSAPGALSVWFF TGTGCCAGCAGCGCGCCAGGGGCACTCAGTGTTTGGTTCTTC
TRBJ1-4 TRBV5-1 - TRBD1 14 CASSYQGVSEKLFF TGCGCCAGCAGCTACCAGGGGGTGAGCGAAAAACTGTTTTTT
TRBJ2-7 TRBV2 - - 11 CASGGRYEQYF TGTGCCAGTGGGGGGCGGTACGAGCAGTACTTC
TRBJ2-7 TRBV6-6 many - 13 CASTAGRSYEQYF TGTGCCAGCACTGCGGGACGGAGCTACGAGCAGTACTTC
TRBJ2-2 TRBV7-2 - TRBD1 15 CASSWDRGRPGELFF TGTGCCAGCAGTTGGGACAGGGGTAGGCCCGGGGAGCTGTTTTTT
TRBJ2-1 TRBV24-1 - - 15 CATSDSLNSYNEQFF TGTGCCACCAGTGACAGCCTAAACTCCTACAATGAGCAGTTCTTC
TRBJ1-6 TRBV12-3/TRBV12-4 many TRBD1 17 CASSLDRQGASNSPLHF TGTGCCAGCAGTTTAGATCGGCAGGGGGCGAGCAATTCACCCCTCCACTTT
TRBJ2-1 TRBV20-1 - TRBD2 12 CSGTSGGDEQFF TGCAGCGGTACTAGCGGGGGCGATGAGCAGTTCTTC
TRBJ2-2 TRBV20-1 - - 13 CSARDSGVGELFF TGCAGTGCTAGAGATAGCGGAGTCGGGGAGCTGTTTTTT
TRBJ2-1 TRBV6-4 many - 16 CASSDSQGSLTNEQFF TGTGCCAGCAGTGACAGCCAGGGGAGCCTTACCAATGAGCAGTTCTTC
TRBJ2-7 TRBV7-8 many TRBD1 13 CASSQQGAYEQYF TGTGCCAGCAGCCAACAGGGGGCCTACGAGCAGTACTTC
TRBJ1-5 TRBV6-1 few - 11 CASEGTEPQHF TGTGCCAGCGAAGGCACGGAGCCCCAGCATTTT